The 17 T cell receptor beta chains reported below all come from one sample, sequenced in a study of graft-versus-host responses after intestinal transplantation. The repertoire was sequenced with immunoSEQ multiplex PCR; TCRdb's copy has only in-frame clones and lacks some. This sample has some 90,000 clones, with roughly 85% found just once. These TCRs are of unknown antigen specificity. The source material was unstimulated CD4+ T cells sorted from spleen or lymph node cells, sampled before intestinal transplant. The source is a human donor who received an intestinal transplant.

The V gene is TRBV7-2, the J gene TRBJ1-6; 8 positions agree with TRBD1. Germline V CDR1 and CDR2: SGHTA, FQGNSA. This CDR3 has 12 residues. With V trimmed by 7 bases and J by 10 bases, 3 bases remained unmatched. The CDR3 protein is CASKQGESPLHF. As DNA, the CDR3 is TGTGCCAGCAAACAGGGGGAATCACCCCTCCACTTT. Full variable domain (remainder filled in from reference TRBV7-2 and TRBJ1-6): GAGVSQSPSNKVTEKGKDVELRCDPISGHTALYWYRQSLGQGLEFLIYFQGNSAPDKSGLPSDRFSAERTGGSVSTLTIQRTQQEDSAVYLCASKQGESPLHFGNGTRLTVT.

CDR3 loop: CASSPGQGKINEQFF. DNA of the CDR3: TGTGCCAGCTCACCAGGCCAGGGGAAGATCAATGAGCAGTTCTTC. This chain connects TRBV18 to TRBJ2-1; D perhaps matches TRBD1 (6 bases). The CDR3 runs to 15 residues. CDR1 and CDR2 from the germline V gene are KGHSH and LQKENI. V lost 2 bases to trimming and J lost 6 bases, with 14 bases between them. Full variable domain (rest looked up from reference TRBV18 and TRBJ2-1): NAGVMQNPRHLVRRRGQEARLRCSPMKGHSHVYWYRQLPEEGLKFMVYLQKENIIDESGMPKERFSAEFPKEGPSILRIQQVVRGDSAAYFCASSPGQGKINEQFFGPGTRLTVL.

This clone has only one observation. The chain links TRBV7-5 to TRBJ1-6; the table names TRBD1, a call not compared with the DNA. TRBV7-5 is assigned pseudogene status. CDR3 length: 15 amino acids. The CDR3 loop reads CARSLNRINNSPLHF. The DNA for the CDR3 is TGTGCCAGAAGCTTAAACAGGATTAATAATTCACCCCTCCACTTT.

This chain uses TRBV6-1 with TRBJ2-5, with D possibly TRBD1 on 6 matching bases. V lost 8 bases and J lost 3, with 19 bases in between. Germline lookup yields CDR1 MNHNS and CDR2 SASEGT. This CDR3 has 15 residues. This CDR3 reads CASVSGDAAKETQYF. The DNA for the CDR3 is TGTGCCAGCGTATCAGGGGACGCGGCTAAAGAGACCCAGTACTTC.

J is TRBJ1-1 and V is TRBV27; 10 bases fit TRBD1. The CDR3 has 16 amino acids. Trimming removed 5 bases from V and 0 bases from J; junction bases left unmatched: 6. The germline CDR1 and CDR2 sequences are MNHEY and SMNVEV (reference sequence). The CDR3 sequence: CASSGRDRGLNTEAFF. In nucleotides, the CDR3 is TGTGCCAGCAGTGGGCGGGACAGGGGACTGAACACTGAAGCTTTCTTT.

The chain couples TRBV2 to TRBJ2-3; D gene unclear. CDR1 is SNHLY, CDR2 FYNNEI, per germline. This CDR3 has 13 residues. Deletions cut 3 bases from V and 2 bases from J, with 6 bases between. CDR3 in amino acids: CASSDGHTDTQYF. The CDR3 DNA reads TGTGCCAGCAGTGATGGGCACACAGATACGCAGTATTTT.

The J gene is TRBJ2-4, the V gene TRBV28, with D unclear. The V and J ends lost 2 bases and 2 bases respectively, with 10 bases between them. Looked up from germline, CDR1 is MDHEN and CDR2 is SYDVKM. The CDR3 loop spans 15 amino acids. The CDR3 DNA reads TGTGCCAGCAGTTTACCTCGGGTCTCCAAAAACATTCAGTACTTC. Its translation: CASSLPRVSKNIQYF.

The genes are TRBV5-4 and TRBJ2-5; 10 bases agree with TRBD1. Germline CDR1 SGHNT, CDR2 YYREEE (reference sequence). The CDR3 runs to 17 residues. V was clipped by 0 bases and J by 6 bases; unmatched bases: 11. CDR3 bases: TGTGCCAGCAGCTTGGGTCATGGACAGGGGGTTCAGAAGACCCAGTACTTC. Translated: CASSLGHGQGVQKTQYF.

The chain links TRBV30 to TRBJ1-1; 7 bases map to TRBD1. Germline V gives CDR1 GTSNPN, CDR2 SVGIG (reference sequence). This CDR3 is 12 amino acids long. V was clipped by 3 bases and J by 9 bases; unmatched bases: 7. DNA for the CDR3: TGTGCCTGGAGACCCCGACAGGGCCAAGCTTTCTTT. Its translation is CAWRPRQGQAFF.

This chain connects TRBV7-2 to TRBJ2-1; 8 nucleotides agree with TRBD2. CDR3 length equals 15 residues. Germline loops: CDR1 SGHTA, CDR2 FQGNSA. Trimming at V came to 1 base and at J to 7 bases, leaving 6 bases not matched to a gene. The CDR3 sequence is CASSLDGRGLNEQFF. The CDR3 nucleotides are TGTGCCAGCAGCTTAGACGGGAGGGGTTTAAATGAGCAGTTCTTC.

This chain connects TRBV5-1 to TRBJ2-2, with 9 bases aligning to TRBD1. This CDR3 contains 16 residues. CDR1 is SGHRS, CDR2 YFSETQ, per germline. V lost 3 bases, J lost 3 bases, and 6 bases stayed unmatched. CDR3 nucleotide sequence: TGCGCCAGCAGCTCCACAGGGGGCGCTTACACCGGGGAGCTGTTTTTT. It translates to CASSSTGGAYTGELFF.

J is TRBJ1-2 and V is TRBV6-5; D is uncertain. The CDR3 covers 15 residues. CDR1 and CDR2 from the germline V gene are MNHEY and SVGAGI. The V end lost 0 bases, the J end lost 3 bases, and 11 bases lay between the germline ends. CDR3 protein: CASSYSSRYDYGYTF. The CDR3 DNA reads as TGTGCCAGCAGTTACTCGAGCCGGTACGACTATGGCTACACCTTC.

This clone was counted a single time. V is TRBV28 and J is TRBJ2-7, with 10 bases fitting TRBD2. The CDR3 spans 15 residues. The V gene end was trimmed by 4 bases and the J gene end by 0 bases; junction bases not matched to a gene: 3. CDR1 is MDHEN, CDR2 SYDVKM, per germline. Written as DNA, the CDR3 is TGTGCCAGCAGTTCAGCGGGAGGGACCTCCTACGAGCAGTACTTC. It yields the protein CASSSAGGTSYEQYF.

This chain links TRBV11-3 with TRBJ2-1; D is possibly TRBD1 (6 bases). Germline CDR1 and CDR2: SGHNT and YENEEA. The CDR3 spans 15 residues. V lost 0 bases to trimming and J lost 1 base, with 7 bases between them. The CDR3 DNA is TGTGCCAGCAGCTTAGACAGGGGATCCTACAATGAGCAGTTCTTC. It encodes CASSLDRGSYNEQFF.

The chain joins TRBV25-1 to TRBJ2-7; 8 nucleotides match TRBD1. CDR1 MGHDK and CDR2 SYGVNS come from the germline V gene. The CDR3 loop spans 12 amino acids. V lost 3 bases, J lost 5 bases, and 0 bases stayed unmatched. CDR3 in DNA: TGTGCCAGCAGTGACAGGGGGCACGAGCAGTACTTC. This sequence encodes CASSDRGHEQYF.

This clone was seen only a few times. The chain joins TRBV6-5 to TRBJ1-2; tentative D call: TRBD1 (5 bases). Trimming took off 6 bases at V and 1 base at J, with 12 bases between the two ends. Germline V gene lookup returns CDR1 MNHEY and CDR2 SVGAGI. The CDR3 is made up of 14 amino acids. CDR3 DNA sequence: TGTGCCAGCAGCCCACGGGGGATTAACTATGGCTACACCTTC. The encoded protein is CASSPRGINYGYTF.

V gene TRBV20-1 combines with J gene TRBJ2-1; no definite D call. The CDR3 is 10 residues long. V dropped 3 bases and J dropped 7 bases, with 4 bases sitting between them. The germline CDR1 and CDR2 sequences are DFQATT and SNEGSKA (reference sequence). CDR3 region: CSASLNEQFF. The CDR3 nucleotides are TGCAGTGCTAGTTTAAATGAGCAGTTCTTC.